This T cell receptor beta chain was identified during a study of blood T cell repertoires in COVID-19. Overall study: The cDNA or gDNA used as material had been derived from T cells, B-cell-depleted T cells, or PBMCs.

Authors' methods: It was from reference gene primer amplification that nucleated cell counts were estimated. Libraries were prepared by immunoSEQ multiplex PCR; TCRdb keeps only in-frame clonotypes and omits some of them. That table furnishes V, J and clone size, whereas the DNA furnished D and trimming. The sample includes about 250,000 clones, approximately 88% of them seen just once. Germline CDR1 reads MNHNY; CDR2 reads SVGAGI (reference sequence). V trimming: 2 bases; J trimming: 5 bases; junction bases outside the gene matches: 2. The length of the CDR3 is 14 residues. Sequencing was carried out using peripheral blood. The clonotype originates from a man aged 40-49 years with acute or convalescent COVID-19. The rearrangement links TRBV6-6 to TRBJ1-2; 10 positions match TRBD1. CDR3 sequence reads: CASSYRGQGYGYTF. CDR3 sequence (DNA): TGTGCCAGCAGTTACAGGGGACAGGGGTATGGCTACACCTTC.